This TCR beta chain was sequenced during a study of OX40 agonist ivuxolimab in advanced cancers. In the study overall: Dose-escalation cases comprised hepatocellular carcinoma, melanoma, renal cell or head and neck cancer. Prior therapy, whether anti-PD-1, anti-PD-L1 or anti-CTLA-4, was allowed, and less than 45% had some. Study-level findings and limits: Partial responders at 0.1-3.0 mg/kg had among the lowest clonal expansion. With doses of 0.1 to 3.0 mg/kg, CD4+ and CD8+ blood T cells had undergone clonal expansion by week 6.

This clone appeared once. The antigen is undetermined. This CDR3 spans 13 amino acids. Per the germline V gene, CDR1 is SGHDT and CDR2 is YYEEEE. The ends were cut back, 1 base at V and 5 bases at J, with 9 bases in the middle. Produced via immunoSEQ multiplex PCR; TCRdb's table is partial and in-frame only. The repertoire holds about 77,000 clones, around 87% seen once, with 6.2% in the top ten. This receptor was obtained from an adult with an advanced solid tumor such as melanoma, head and neck, liver or kidney cancer. Sequencing used CD4+ or CD8+ T cells sorted from blood, obtained in a trial of the OX40 agonist ivuxolimab. The chain has TRBV5-6 and TRBJ1-2; possible D gene TRBD1, 6 bases. The CDR3 loop reads CASSLRTAYGYTF. CDR3 coding DNA: TGTGCCAGCAGCTTGAGGACAGCATATGGCTACACCTTC. Based on the CDR3 plus reference TRBV5-6 and TRBJ1-2, the full variable domain is DAGVTQSPTHLIKTRGQQVTLRCSPKSGHDTVSWYQQALGQGPQFIFQYYEEEERQRGNFPDRFSGHQFPNYSSELNVNALLLGDSALYLCASSLRTAYGYTFGSGTRLTVV.